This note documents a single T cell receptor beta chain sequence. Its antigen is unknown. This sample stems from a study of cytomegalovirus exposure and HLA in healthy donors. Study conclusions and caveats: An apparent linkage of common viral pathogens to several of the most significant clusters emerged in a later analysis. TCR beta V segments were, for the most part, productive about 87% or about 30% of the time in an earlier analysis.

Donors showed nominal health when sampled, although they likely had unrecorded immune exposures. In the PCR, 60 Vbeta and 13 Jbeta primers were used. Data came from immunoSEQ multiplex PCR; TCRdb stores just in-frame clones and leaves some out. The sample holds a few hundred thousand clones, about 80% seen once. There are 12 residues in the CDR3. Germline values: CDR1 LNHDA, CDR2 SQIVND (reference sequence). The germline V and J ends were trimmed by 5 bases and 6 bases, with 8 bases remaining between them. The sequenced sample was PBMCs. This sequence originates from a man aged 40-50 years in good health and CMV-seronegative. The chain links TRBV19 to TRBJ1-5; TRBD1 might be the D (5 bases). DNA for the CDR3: TGTGCCAGTAGTCAGGGAAGTCAGCCCCAGCATTTT. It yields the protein CASSQGSQPQHF. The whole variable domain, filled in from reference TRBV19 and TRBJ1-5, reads DGGITQSPKYLFRKEGQNVTLSCEQNLNHDAMYWYRQDPGQGLRLIYYSQIVNDFQKGDIAEGYSVSREKKESFPLTVTSAQKNPTAFYLCASSQGSQPQHFGDGTRLSIL.